This TCR beta chain was profiled in a study of T cells in Graves' hyperthyroidism and ophthalmopathy. A few counts support this clonotype. Its antigen is undetermined. Clinical symptoms, serum thyroxine, TRAb, thyroid ultrasound and orbital computed tomography established diagnosis. CDR1 is SQVTM, CDR2 ANQGSEA, per germline. The CDR3 sequence is 12 residues long. Between the trimmed V and J ends, which lost 4 bases and 2 bases, there was a span of 8 bases. RNA transcripts yielded amplified TCR beta CDR3 regions. Primed by the HTBI set, a first-round RT-PCR was run on the TCR CDR3. TCRdb ran MiXCR on the multiplex PCR reads and lists one entry per CDR3 protein. This sample has hundreds of thousands of distinct CDR3 sequences, with around 38% found just once. Findings of the study overall: The model identified upcoming ophthalmopathy a median roughly 6 months ahead of onset.

Sample: blood. The clonotype originates from a man aged 18 to 30 with Graves' hyperthyroidism. The V gene is TRBV29-1, the J gene TRBJ1-2, with D uncertain. CDR3 DNA sequence: TGCAGCGTTGGCTCGGGGAACTATGGCTACACCTTC. It encodes CSVGSGNYGYTF.